This T cell receptor beta chain comes out of a study of graft-versus-host responses after intestinal transplantation. Study at large: Isolated intestinal, liver-intestinal, or multivisceral transplants had been given to the recipients. For approximately three years after anti-thymocyte globulin induction, all recipients took tacrolimus and steroids.

Regarding the study as a whole: Early declines in HvG clones that occurred post-transplant were associated with peak circulating GvH clone levels.

On this clone: Its antigen remains unidentified.

The CDR3 spans 15 residues. The germline V gene has CDR1 MDHEN and CDR2 SYDVKM. The J segment lost 4 bases and the V segment lost 3 bases, leaving 7 bases of the junction unmatched. Data came from immunoSEQ multiplex PCR; TCRdb stores just in-frame clones and leaves some out. The repertoire holds about 120,000 clones, with about 95% as singletons. The J gene is TRBJ2-7, the V gene TRBV28; 9 bases agree with TRBD1. The sample consisted of unstimulated CD8+ T cells sorted from spleen or lymph node cells, taken before intestinal transplant. This sequence was found in a human donor who received an intestinal transplant. The CDR3 DNA follows: TGTGCCAGCAGTTTTTGGGCGGGACAGGGATACGAGCAGTACTTC. This translates into CASSFWAGQGYEQYF.